A selection of T cell receptor beta chains follows, all from one sample in a study of blood T cell repertoires in COVID-19. Profiled with immunoSEQ multiplex PCR; TCRdb holds only in-frame clones, not every one. The data contain over 200,000 clones, 75% to 85% of them seen just once; the ten biggest clones take up around 1.3%. The sequenced material came from peripheral blood. These receptors came from a woman aged 25 to 39 with COVID-19, enrolled during active disease. Each CDR3 is given with its conserved first and last residue. A D gene is named only where the DNA matches it firmly. Clone size is shown for a subset of rows, as once, few, many or a class of expanded clone.

V	J	D	size	DNA	CDR3
TRBV30	TRBJ1-5	TRBD1	few	TGTGCCTGGACAATAGGGACAGGGGGAAATCAGCCCCAGCATTTT	CAWTIGTGGNQPQHF
TRBV6-2/TRBV6-3	TRBJ2-3	TRBD2	NA	TGTGCCAGCAGCCTTAGCGGGGGGGCGAATTTT	CASSLSGGANF
TRBV7-9	TRBJ2-7	NA	NA	TGTGCCAGCAGCTCGGGGAGGGAGCAGTACTTC	CASSSGREQYF
TRBV19	TRBJ1-4	NA	NA	TGTGCCAGTAGTCCCTGGGGCGGGGGGACTAATGAAAAACTGTTTTTT	CASSPWGGGTNEKLFF
TRBV28	TRBJ1-5	NA	few	TGTGTTACCAGGGCGGGGGACTCGAGCAATCAGCCCCAGCATTTT	CVTRAGDSSNQPQHF
TRBV9	TRBJ1-2	NA	NA	TGTGCCAGCAGCGGTTTCCGGGAGCTGGGCTACACCTTC	CASSGFRELGYTF
TRBV11-2	TRBJ2-2	TRBD2	NA	TGTGCCAGCAGCTTAGAAGCGGGGACGGACGGGGAGCTGTTTTTT	CASSLEAGTDGELFF
TRBV3-1/TRBV3-2	TRBJ2-3	NA	NA	TGTGCCAGCAGCCCGGGGGGCTCCTTCCCTAGCACAGATACGCAGTATTTT	CASSPGGSFPSTDTQYF
TRBV7-9	TRBJ1-2	TRBD1	NA	TGTGCCAGCAGTCAAAAGGACAGGAACTATGGCTACACCTTC	CASSQKDRNYGYTF
TRBV5-6	TRBJ1-1	TRBD1	NA	TGTGCCAGCAGCTGGACAGGGGGCGGAAGGACTGAAGCTTTCTTT	CASSWTGGGRTEAFF